The TCR beta chain described here comes from a study of T cell changes during pregnancy in multiple sclerosis. Assay: immunoSEQ multiplex PCR; the TCRdb copy retains only in-frame clones and omits some. This sample has some 51,000 clones, with approximately 94% found just once. V shed 7 bases and J shed 7 bases, with 11 bases lying between them. The CDR3 totals 12 residues. The starting material was CD8+ T cells from peripheral blood mononuclear cells, obtained in the first trimester of pregnancy. V is TRBV23-1 and J is TRBJ1-5; D is possibly TRBD1 (5 bases). TRBV23-1 is identified as an open reading frame with a role that is uncertain. This TCR derives from a female donor with multiple sclerosis, enrolled in a pregnancy study. The CDR3 loop reads CASIGGGQPQHF. The CDR3 coding sequence is TGCGCCAGCATTGGGGGGGGGCAGCCCCAGCATTTT.